This paragraph covers one TCR beta chain sequence. The sample belongs to a study of blood T cell repertoires in COVID-19. Study details: PBMCs, B-cell-depleted T cells, or T cells were the source of the cDNA or gDNA that made up the material.

Authors' methods: Estimates of nucleated cell counts were drawn from the amplification of reference gene primers. Here immunoSEQ multiplex PCR was the method, and the copy in TCRdb shows in-frame clones only, minus some. V and J calls and clone size are as listed in that table; D and trimming were resolved from the DNA. The sample yields nearly 250,000 clones, more than 70% seen once. Participants were placed into cohorts based on the clinical history they reported. Two negative PCRs, clearance, or symptom resolution were required of recovered Cohort 3 donors. Germline values: CDR1 MNHEY, CDR2 SVGEGT. The CDR3 extends over 15 amino acids. V shed 5 bases, J shed 5 bases, and the junction held 8 bases outside the gene matches.

This chain uses TRBV6-2 or TRBV6-3 with TRBJ1-5; 8 bases are a match to TRBD1. This sequence was found in a woman aged 50 to 60 who had recovered from COVID-19. Material for sequencing was PBMCs or T cells enriched from blood (not recorded which). The CDR3 here is CASSTGTGRDQPQHF. The CDR3 DNA sequence: TGTGCCAGCAGTACTGGGACAGGTCGGGATCAGCCCCAGCATTTT.